The 3 T cell receptor beta chains reported below all come from one sample, sequenced in a study of control samples from healthy donors and cancer patients (TCRdb year 2020). Libraries were prepared through the immunoSEQ multiplex PCR assay. TCRdb retrieved this table from immuneACCESS and kept in-frame rearrangements only. Not all clones are present; in checked studies, unresolved V genes account for under half, and no reason is known for the remainder. The sample data list 98,000 or so clones, and roughly four fifths of these were observed just once. Of the sample, 1.5% to 2% falls within the top ten clones. Sequencing used blood. These receptors were taken from a man aged 60 to 75 in good health.

J is TRBJ1-2 and V is TRBV12-3 or TRBV12-4, with a weak D call TRBD1 (5 bases). V was clipped by 4 bases and J by 0 bases, with 6 bases between them. The CDR3 has 13 residues. The CDR3 DNA sequence: TGTGCCAGCAGTTCGGGGCCTAACTATGGCTACACCTTC. Encoded protein: CASSSGPNYGYTF.

The CDR3 spells CASNSPGTSGSATDTQYF. The CDR3 DNA follows: TGTGCCAGCAACAGCCCCGGGACTAGCGGGAGCGCAACAGATACGCAGTATTTT. The genes are TRBV25-1 and TRBJ2-3; 14 bases align to TRBD2. The germline V gene encodes CDR1 MGHDK and CDR2 SYGVNS. The CDR3 is 18 amino acids. J lost 3 bases, V lost 7 bases, and 12 bases had no gene match.

This clone appeared a few times. The rearrangement joins TRBV6-6 to TRBJ2-2, with 9 bases lining up with TRBD1. In germline, CDR1 is MNHNY, CDR2 SVGAGI (reference sequence). V trimming: 5 bases; J trimming: 0 bases; junction bases outside the gene matches: 4. The CDR3 length is 16 residues. CDR3 in amino acids: CASSAGQGANTGELFF. The CDR3 region has the DNA TGTGCCAGCAGTGCGGGACAGGGCGCGAACACCGGGGAGCTGTTTTTT.